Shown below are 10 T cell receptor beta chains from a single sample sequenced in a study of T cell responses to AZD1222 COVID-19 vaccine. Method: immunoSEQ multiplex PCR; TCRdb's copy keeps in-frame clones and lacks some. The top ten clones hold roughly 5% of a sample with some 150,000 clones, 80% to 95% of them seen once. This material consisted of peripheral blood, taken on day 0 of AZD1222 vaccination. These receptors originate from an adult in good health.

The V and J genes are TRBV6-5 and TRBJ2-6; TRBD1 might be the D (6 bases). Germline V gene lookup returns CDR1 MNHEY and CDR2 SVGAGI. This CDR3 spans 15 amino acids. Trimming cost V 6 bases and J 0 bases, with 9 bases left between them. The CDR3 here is CASRIQGSGANVLTF. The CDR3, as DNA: TGTGCCAGCAGGATACAGGGCTCTGGGGCCAACGTCCTGACTTTC.

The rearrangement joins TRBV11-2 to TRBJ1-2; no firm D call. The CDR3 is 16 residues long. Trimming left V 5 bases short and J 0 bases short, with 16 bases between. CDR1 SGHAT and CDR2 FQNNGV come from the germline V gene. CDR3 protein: CASSPQGRASNYGYTF. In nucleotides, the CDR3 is TGTGCCAGCAGCCCGCAAGGCCGGGCTTCTAACTATGGCTACACCTTC. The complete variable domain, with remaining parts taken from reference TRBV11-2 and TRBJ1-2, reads EAGVAQSPRYKIIEKRQSVAFWCNPISGHATLYWYQQILGQGPKLLIQFQNNGVVDDSQLPKDRFSAERLKGVDSTLKIQPAKLEDSAVYLCASSPQGRASNYGYTFGSGTRLTVV.

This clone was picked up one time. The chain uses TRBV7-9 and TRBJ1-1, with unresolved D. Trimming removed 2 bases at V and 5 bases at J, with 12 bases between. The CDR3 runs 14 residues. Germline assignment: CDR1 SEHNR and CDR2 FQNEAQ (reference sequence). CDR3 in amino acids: CASSLNHPGTEAFF. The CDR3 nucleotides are TGTGCCAGCAGCTTAAATCACCCGGGGACTGAAGCTTTCTTT.

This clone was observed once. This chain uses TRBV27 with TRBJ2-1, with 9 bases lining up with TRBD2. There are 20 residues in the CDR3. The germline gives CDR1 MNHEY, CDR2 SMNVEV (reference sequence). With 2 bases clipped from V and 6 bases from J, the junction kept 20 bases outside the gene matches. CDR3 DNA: TGTGCCAGCAGTTTAAGGATAGGGGGTAGCGGGAGTTATATCGGCAATGAGCAGTTCTTC. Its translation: CASSLRIGGSGSYIGNEQFF.

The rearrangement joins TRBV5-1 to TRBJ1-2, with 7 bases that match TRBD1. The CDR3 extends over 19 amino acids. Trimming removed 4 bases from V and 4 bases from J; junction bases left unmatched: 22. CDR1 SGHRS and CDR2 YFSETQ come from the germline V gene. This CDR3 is CASSVLPGQTSKDRYGYTF. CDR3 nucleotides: TGCGCCAGCAGCGTTTTACCGGGACAGACATCAAAAGATCGCTATGGCTACACCTTC.

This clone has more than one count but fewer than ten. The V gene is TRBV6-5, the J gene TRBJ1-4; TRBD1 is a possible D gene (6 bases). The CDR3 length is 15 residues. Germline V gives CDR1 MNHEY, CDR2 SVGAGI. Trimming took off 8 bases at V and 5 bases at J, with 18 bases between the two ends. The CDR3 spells CASARGGLQNEKLFF. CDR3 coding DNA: TGTGCCAGCGCTCGTGGGGGCCTTCAAAATGAAAAACTGTTTTTT.

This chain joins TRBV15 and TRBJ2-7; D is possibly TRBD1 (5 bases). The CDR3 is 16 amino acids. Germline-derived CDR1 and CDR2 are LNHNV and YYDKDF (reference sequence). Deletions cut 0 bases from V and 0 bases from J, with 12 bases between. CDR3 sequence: CATSRDPTGTSYEQYF. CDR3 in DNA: TGTGCCACCAGCAGAGATCCCACAGGAACCTCCTACGAGCAGTACTTC.

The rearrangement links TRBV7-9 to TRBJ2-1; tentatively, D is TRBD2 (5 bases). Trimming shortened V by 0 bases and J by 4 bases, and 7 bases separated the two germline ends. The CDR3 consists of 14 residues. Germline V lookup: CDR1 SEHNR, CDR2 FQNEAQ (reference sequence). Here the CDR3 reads CASSLAEVYNEQFF. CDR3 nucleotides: TGTGCCAGCAGCTTAGCGGAGGTTTACAATGAGCAGTTCTTC.

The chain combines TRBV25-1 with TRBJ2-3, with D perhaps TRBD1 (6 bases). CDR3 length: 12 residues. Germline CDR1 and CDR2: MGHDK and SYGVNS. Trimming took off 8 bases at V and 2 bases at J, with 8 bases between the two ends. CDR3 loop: CASGQYTDTQYF. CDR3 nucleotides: TGTGCCAGCGGACAGTACACAGATACGCAGTATTTT.

The CDR3 reads CASSQGGNGYTF. The CDR3 DNA reads as TGTGCCAGCAGCCAAGGGGGTAATGGCTACACCTTC. The chain combines TRBV3-1 (or the pseudogene TRBV3-2) with TRBJ1-2, with D unresolved. The CDR3 length is 12 residues. Germline lookup yields CDR1 LGHDT and CDR2 YNNKEL (reference sequence). Trimming took 1 base from V and 6 from J, leaving 6 bases between them.